The 5 T cell receptor beta chains below all came from one sample that was sequenced in a study of tissue T cells after allogeneic stem cell transplantation. Regarding time point: mouse harvest day 14 after allogeneic transplant. Each mouse received 10^7 T-cell-depleted marrow cells plus 10^6 splenic CD5+ T cells by tail vein. The protocol was immunoSEQ multiplex PCR, while the TCRdb copy is restricted to in-frame clones and leaves out a portion. The top ten hold more than 2.5% of the sample, which has thousands of clones, around a third seen once. The sequenced material came from skin. Receptor source: a female BALB/c mouse given C57BL/6 T cells with graft-versus-host disease after an allogeneic hematopoietic cell transplant.

About this clone: Genes here carry mouse names. From the germline J gene comes the end of the CDR3, since the read stops 1 residue before it. This chain joins TRBV13-1 and TRBJ1-4, with 11 bases fitting TRBD1. CDR3 length: 17 amino acids. After removal of 3 bases from V and 3 bases from J, the junction contained 7 bases not matched to a gene. In germline, CDR1 is NSHNY, CDR2 SYGAGN. The sequenced CDR3 bases are TGTGCCAGCAGTGCCTTGGGACAGGGGGTAACCAACGAAAGATTATTT. Encoded protein: CASSALGQGVTNERLF. The full-length CDR3 reads as CASSALGQGVTNERLFF.

Concerning this clone: Gene names denote mouse genes. Read data end 1 residue before the CDR3 end; the end is taken from the germline J gene. The V call is TRBV13-3, the J call TRBJ2-3; D not resolved. Deletions cut 2 bases from V and 4 bases from J, with 5 bases between. This CDR3 spans 12 amino acids. CDR1 and CDR2 from the germline V gene are NNHDY and SYVADS. The CDR3 DNA, read in part, is TGTGCCAGCAGTGAGACAACAGAAACGCTGTAT. Protein sequence: CASSETTETLY. The full CDR3 sequence reads CASSETTETLYF.

This clone was seen a handful of times. Gene names and germline refer to mouse. The sequenced fragment ends 1 residue before the CDR3 boundary, so the rest is inferred from the germline J gene. The rearrangement links TRBV5 to TRBJ2-4; tentative D call: TRBD1 (6 bases). From germline, CDR1 is LGHNA and CDR2 YNLKQL (reference sequence). The CDR3 covers 14 residues. V lost 3 bases to trimming and J lost 7 bases, with 14 bases between them. The CDR3 is CASSQKGVVDTLYF. The sequenced part of the CDR3 DNA is TGTGCCAGCAGCCAGAAGGGGGTGGTTGACACCTTGTAC.

Note on this clone: Gene names and germline match the mouse. Coverage ceases 1 residue before the CDR3 finishes, and the germline J gene fills in the end. The gene calls are TRBV24 and TRBJ2-7, with TRBD2 identical over 8 bases. The junction had 7 bases not matched to a gene; V was cut back by 6 bases and J by 3 bases. The CDR3 has 14 residues. Germline lookup yields CDR1 KGHTA and CDR2 FRNEEI. CDR3 in amino acids: CASSPTGGNYEQYF. The part of the CDR3 DNA that was read is TGTGCCAGCAGCCCAACTGGGGGCAACTATGAACAGTAC.

About this clone: Gene names refer to mouse genes. The read ends 1 residue early relative to the CDR3; the germline J gene fills the gap. The rearrangement links TRBV12-2 to TRBJ2-4; D perhaps matches TRBD2 (7 bases). The CDR3 is 13 amino acids. Germline V gene lookup returns CDR1 SGHLS and CDR2 HYDKME. V shed 3 bases and J shed 4 bases, with 10 bases lying between them. The DNA read from the CDR3 is TGTGCCAGCTCTATAGGGGGGGAAAACACCTTGTAC. This sequence encodes CASSIGGENTLY. The complete CDR3 sequence is CASSIGGENTLYF.